This T cell receptor (beta chain) is from a study of T cells in Graves' hyperthyroidism and ophthalmopathy. The CDR3 spans 16 residues. CDR1 is MDHEN, CDR2 SYDVKM, per germline. The V and J ends lost 6 bases and 2 bases, in that order; junction bases with no gene match: 7. Researchers amplified the TCR beta CDR3 regions from RNA transcripts. During a first-round RT-PCR of the TCR CDR3, the HTBI primer set was used. TCRdb re-analysed the multiplex PCR reads in MiXCR, keeping a single row per CDR3 protein. The profile shows around 350,000 distinct CDR3 sequences, about 16% of them singletons. In this sample, this clonotype turned up many times.

This TCR derives from a woman between 55 and 75 years old with Graves' ophthalmopathy. The chain joins TRBV28 to TRBJ2-1; 10 nucleotides line up with TRBD1. Sequencing was performed on blood. CDR3 DNA sequence: TGTGCCAGCAGACGAGCCGGGACAGGGGCCTACAATGAGCAGTTCTTC. Protein product: CASRRAGTGAYNEQFF. Drawing the rest from reference TRBV28 and TRBJ2-1, the complete variable domain is DVKVTQSSRYLVKRTGEKVFLECVQDMDHENMFWYRQDPGLGLRLIYFSYDVKMKEKGDIPEGYSVSREKKERFSLILESASTNQTSMYLCASRRAGTGAYNEQFFGPGTRLTVL.